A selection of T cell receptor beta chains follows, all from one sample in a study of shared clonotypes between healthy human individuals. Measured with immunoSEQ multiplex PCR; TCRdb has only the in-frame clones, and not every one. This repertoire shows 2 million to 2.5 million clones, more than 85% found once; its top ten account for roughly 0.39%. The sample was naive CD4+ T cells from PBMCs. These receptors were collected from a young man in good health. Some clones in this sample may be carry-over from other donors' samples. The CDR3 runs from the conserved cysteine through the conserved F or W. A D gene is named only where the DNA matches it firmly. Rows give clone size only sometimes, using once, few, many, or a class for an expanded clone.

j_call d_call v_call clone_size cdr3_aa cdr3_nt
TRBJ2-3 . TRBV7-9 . CASSRDFSTSTDTQYF TGTGCCAGCAGCCGCGACTTCTCAACCAGCACAGATACGCAGTATTTT
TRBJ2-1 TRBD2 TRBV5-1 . CASSLLVAGANEQFF TGCGCCAGCAGCTTGTTAGTAGCGGGAGCCAATGAGCAGTTCTTC
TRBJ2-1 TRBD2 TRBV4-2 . CASSQKPAGGSGNEQFF TGTGCCAGCAGCCAAAAACCAGCGGGAGGATCGGGTAATGAGCAGTTCTTC
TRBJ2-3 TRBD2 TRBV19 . CASSGRAQDTQYF TGTGCCAGTAGCGGGAGGGCCCAGGATACGCAGTATTTT
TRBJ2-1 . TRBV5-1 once CASSFGEGNEQFF TGCGCCAGCAGTTTCGGGGAAGGGAATGAGCAGTTCTTC
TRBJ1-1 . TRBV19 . CASSIWPDGPGTEAFF TGTGCCAGTAGTATTTGGCCCGACGGCCCGGGCACTGAAGCTTTCTTT
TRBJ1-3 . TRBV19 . CASRGRDSGNTIYF TGTGCCAGTAGGGGCAGGGACTCTGGAAACACCATATATTTT
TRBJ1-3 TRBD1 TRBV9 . CASSARQGENTIYF TGTGCCAGCAGCGCACGACAGGGTGAAAACACCATATATTTT
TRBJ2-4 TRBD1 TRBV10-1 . CASRQGARENIQYF TGCGCCAGCAGGCAGGGGGCACGAGAAAACATTCAGTACTTC
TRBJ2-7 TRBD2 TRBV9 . CASSVASGDLYEQYF TGTGCCAGCAGCGTAGCTAGCGGAGATCTTTACGAGCAGTACTTC
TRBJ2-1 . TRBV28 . CASRGGISYNEQFF TGTGCCAGCAGAGGCGGGATTTCCTACAATGAGCAGTTCTTC
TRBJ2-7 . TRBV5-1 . CASTLGATYEQYF TGCGCCAGCACCCTAGGGGCTACCTACGAGCAGTACTTC
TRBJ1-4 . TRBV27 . CASSLRGGKLFF TGTGCCAGCAGTTTACGGGGGGGAAAACTGTTTTTT
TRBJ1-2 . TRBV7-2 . CASSPDGNYGYTF TGTGCCAGCAGCCCCGACGGAAACTATGGCTACACCTTC
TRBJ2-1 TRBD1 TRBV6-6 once CASSHRTGAYNEQFF TGTGCCAGCAGTCATAGGACAGGGGCCTACAATGAGCAGTTCTTC
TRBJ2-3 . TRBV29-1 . CSVAPLRGTDTQYF TGCAGCGTCGCGCCTCTCAGGGGAACAGATACGCAGTATTTT
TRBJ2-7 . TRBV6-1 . CASSEAVSLNEQYF TGTGCCAGCAGTGAGGCAGTGTCGCTAAACGAGCAGTACTTC
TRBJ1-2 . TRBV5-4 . CASSLFSGASLWGYTF TGTGCCAGCAGCTTGTTCTCGGGGGCAAGTTTATGGGGCTACACCTTC
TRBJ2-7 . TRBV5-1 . CASSKGSYEQYF TGCGCCAGCAGCAAGGGCTCCTACGAGCAGTACTTC
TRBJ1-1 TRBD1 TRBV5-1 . CASSSSRTGGKAFF TGCGCCAGCAGCTCAAGCCGGACAGGGGGCAAGGCTTTCTTT
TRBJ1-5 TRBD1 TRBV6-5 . CASSYRGGNQPQHF TGTGCCAGCAGCTACAGGGGTGGCAATCAGCCCCAGCATTTT
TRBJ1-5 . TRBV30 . CAWSVVQGGQPQHF TGTGCCTGGAGTGTTGTTCAGGGTGGTCAGCCCCAGCATTTT
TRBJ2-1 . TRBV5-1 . CASSLVDTYNEQFF TGCGCCAGCAGCTTGGTGGATACCTACAATGAGCAGTTCTTC
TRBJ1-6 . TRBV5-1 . CASSLGSGNNSPLHF TGCGCCAGCAGCTTGGGGTCAGGGAATAATTCACCCCTCCACTTT
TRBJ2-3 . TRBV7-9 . CASSTKTGPRLDTQYF TGTGCCAGCAGCACGAAAACGGGGCCTAGACTAGATACGCAGTATTTT
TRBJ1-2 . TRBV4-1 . CASSHFGGGGRGYTF TGCGCCAGCAGCCATTTTGGGGGCGGTGGTAGGGGCTACACCTTC
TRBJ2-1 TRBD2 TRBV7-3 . CASSLRLAGVGEQFF TGTGCCAGCAGCTTAAGACTAGCGGGAGTGGGTGAGCAGTTCTTC
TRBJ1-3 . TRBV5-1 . CASSLLGTTGNTIYF TGCGCCAGCAGCTTGCTGGGGACGACTGGAAACACCATATATTTT
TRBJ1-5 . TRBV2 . CASSETEPSNQPQHF TGTGCCAGCAGTGAAACAGAACCTAGCAATCAGCCCCAGCATTTT
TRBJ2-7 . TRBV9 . CASSPRASYNEQYF TGTGCCAGCAGCCCCCGGGCTAGCTACAACGAGCAGTACTTC
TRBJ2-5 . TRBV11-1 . CASGIRGLQETQYF TGTGCCAGCGGAATCCGGGGCCTACAAGAGACCCAGTACTTC
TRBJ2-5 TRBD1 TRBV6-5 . CASSYMGTAQETQYF TGTGCCAGCAGTTACATGGGGACAGCACAAGAGACCCAGTACTTC
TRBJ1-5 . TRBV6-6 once CASSYSNRNQPQHF TGTGCCAGCAGTTACTCGAACCGAAATCAGCCCCAGCATTTT
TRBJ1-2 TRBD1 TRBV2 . CASTGQGPYGYTF TGTGCCAGCACCGGACAGGGACCTTATGGCTACACCTTC
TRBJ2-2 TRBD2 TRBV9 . CASSVLGGQAGELFF TGTGCCAGCAGCGTCTTGGGAGGGCAAGCCGGGGAGCTGTTTTTT
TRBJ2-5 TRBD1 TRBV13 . CASRSSGTGKTQYF TGTGCCAGCAGGTCGAGCGGGACAGGGAAAACCCAGTACTTC
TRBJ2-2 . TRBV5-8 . CASSLGVQDWRELFF TGTGCCAGCAGCTTGGGGGTCCAGGATTGGAGGGAGCTGTTTTTT
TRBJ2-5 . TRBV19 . CASRFTGGEETQYF TGTGCCAGTAGATTCACAGGTGGAGAAGAGACCCAGTACTTC
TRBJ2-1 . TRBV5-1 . CASSLVPGPYEQFF TGCGCCAGCAGCTTGGTTCCCGGGCCATATGAGCAGTTCTTC
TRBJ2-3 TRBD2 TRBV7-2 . CASSQILLAGRTDTQYF TGTGCCAGCAGCCAAATCTTACTAGCGGGACGCACAGATACGCAGTATTTT
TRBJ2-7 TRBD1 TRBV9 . CASSVDTTGYEQYF TGTGCCAGCAGCGTAGATACGACAGGGTACGAGCAGTACTTC
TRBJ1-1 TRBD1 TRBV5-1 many CASSLGTGNTEAFF TGCGCCAGCAGCTTGGGGACAGGGAACACTGAAGCTTTCTTT
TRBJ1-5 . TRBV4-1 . CASSQVGGSNQPQHF TGCGCCAGCAGCCAAGTTGGGGGGAGCAATCAGCCCCAGCATTTT
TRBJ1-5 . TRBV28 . CASSLPNTSRNQPQHF TGTGCCAGCAGCCTGCCGAACACGTCCCGCAATCAGCCCCAGCATTTT
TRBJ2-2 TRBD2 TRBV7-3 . CASSPKGLAGGPPGELFF TGTGCCAGCAGCCCCAAGGGACTAGCGGGAGGTCCCCCCGGGGAGCTGTTTTTT
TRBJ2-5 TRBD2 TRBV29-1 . CSVVLSGRGETQYF TGCAGCGTTGTTCTTAGCGGGAGGGGTGAGACCCAGTACTTC
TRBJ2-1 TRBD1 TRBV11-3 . CASSSGGWGTQGDEQFF TGTGCCAGCAGCTCAGGGGGATGGGGGACGCAGGGCGATGAGCAGTTCTTC
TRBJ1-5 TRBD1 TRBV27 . CASSTNRGPDHNRHQPQHF TGTGCCAGCAGTACCAACAGGGGGCCGGACCACAACCGGCATCAGCCCCAGCATTTT
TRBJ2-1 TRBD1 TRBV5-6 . CASSSPGQGDEQFF TGTGCCAGCAGCTCGCCGGGACAGGGGGATGAGCAGTTCTTC
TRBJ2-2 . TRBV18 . CASSPRMANTGELFF TGTGCCAGCTCACCACGGATGGCGAACACCGGGGAGCTGTTTTTT
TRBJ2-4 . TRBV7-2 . CASSINVGIAKNIQYF TGTGCCAGCAGCATAAATGTAGGGATAGCCAAAAACATTCAGTACTTC
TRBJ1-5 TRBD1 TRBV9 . CASSAGTGNQPQHF TGTGCCAGCAGCGCCGGGACAGGCAATCAGCCCCAGCATTTT
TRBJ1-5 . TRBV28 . CASSSLNQPQHF TGTGCCAGCAGTTCTTTGAATCAGCCCCAGCATTTT
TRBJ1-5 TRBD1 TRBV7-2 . CASSLTLTGGQPQHF TGTGCCAGCAGCCTCACCCTGACAGGGGGCCAGCCCCAGCATTTT
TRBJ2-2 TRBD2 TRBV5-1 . CASSGPGLAETANTGELFF TGCGCCAGCAGCGGGCCGGGACTAGCGGAGACCGCGAACACCGGGGAGCTGTTTTTT
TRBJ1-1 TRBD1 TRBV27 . CASRPSLRGDTEAFF TGTGCCAGCAGGCCTTCTCTCAGGGGGGACACTGAAGCTTTCTTT
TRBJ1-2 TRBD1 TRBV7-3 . CASSSLGLGQGSGYTF TGTGCCAGCAGCTCCCTTGGGTTGGGACAGGGGTCTGGCTACACCTTC
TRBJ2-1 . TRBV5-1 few CASSLGTGYNEQFF TGCGCCAGCAGCTTGGGAACGGGATACAATGAGCAGTTCTTC
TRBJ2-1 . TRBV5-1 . CASSLQTGNNEQFF TGCGCCAGCAGCTTACAGACAGGAAACAATGAGCAGTTCTTC
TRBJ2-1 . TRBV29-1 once CSVEDLMTPAYAGVSYEQFF TGCAGCGTTGAAGATCTAATGACCCCCGCTTACGCAGGGGTTAGCTATGAGCAGTTCTTC